The T cell receptor (beta chain) under discussion was sequenced for a study of beta chain features in type 1 diabetes. All of the isolated RNA was reverse transcribed, so expressed TCRB transcripts were sequenced. Some clones are missing from TCRdb's copy, which holds only in-frame ones; the method was immunoSEQ multiplex PCR. The table records 330,000 or so clones, around 12% of them present only once. V dropped 7 bases and J dropped 4; count of bases not matched to a gene: 16. The CDR3 extends over 16 amino acids. Germline V gene data show CDR1 as MNHEY and CDR2 as SMNVEV (reference sequence). Study results and caveats: Shorter TCRB CDR3s, moderately but significantly so, were found in Type 1 diabetes patients in all four CD4+ subsets.

A remark on this clone: Its antigen is not identified.

J is TRBJ2-7 and V is TRBV27; 7 bases map to TRBD2. The TCR sequence derives from a woman aged 18-35 years with type 1 diabetes. Sequenced material: naive CD4+ T cells from blood. The CDR3 DNA sequence: TGTGCCAGCACCTCGAGGGCGGGAGTCGGGTGGTACGAGCAGTACTTC. It codes for CASTSRAGVGWYEQYF.